This T cell receptor beta chain came from a study of radiation and T cells in renal cell carcinoma. For the study at large: Nephrectomy followed 15 Gy stereotactic body radiation by 4 weeks.

The CDR3 length is 13 residues. CDR1 is KGHSH and CDR2 is LQKENI in the germline V gene. The V segment lost 3 bases and the J segment 5 bases; nucleotides outside the gene matches: 3. Overall study results and limits: No pretreatment tumor biopsies were available for baseline clonotypes.

Method: immunoSEQ multiplex PCR; TCRdb's copy keeps in-frame clones and lacks some. Of some 76,000 clones listed, more than 75% are singletons. The time point was: blood 2 weeks post-SBRT. The treatment was: 15 Gy SBRT to primary tumor, nephrectomy 4 weeks later. Blood was sampled at baseline, 2 weeks and 4 weeks after SBRT. This renal cell carcinoma was of the clear cell type. As to this clone: The antigen is undetermined.

J is TRBJ2-5 and V is TRBV18; 7 nucleotides match TRBD2. This TCR was sampled from a man aged 55-75 years with renal cell carcinoma. Source: blood, taken from a patient whose treatment included radiotherapy and nephrectomy. CDR3 nucleotide sequence: TGTGCCAGCTCACCGACTAGCAGGGAGACCCAGTACTTC. It is translated as CASSPTSRETQYF.